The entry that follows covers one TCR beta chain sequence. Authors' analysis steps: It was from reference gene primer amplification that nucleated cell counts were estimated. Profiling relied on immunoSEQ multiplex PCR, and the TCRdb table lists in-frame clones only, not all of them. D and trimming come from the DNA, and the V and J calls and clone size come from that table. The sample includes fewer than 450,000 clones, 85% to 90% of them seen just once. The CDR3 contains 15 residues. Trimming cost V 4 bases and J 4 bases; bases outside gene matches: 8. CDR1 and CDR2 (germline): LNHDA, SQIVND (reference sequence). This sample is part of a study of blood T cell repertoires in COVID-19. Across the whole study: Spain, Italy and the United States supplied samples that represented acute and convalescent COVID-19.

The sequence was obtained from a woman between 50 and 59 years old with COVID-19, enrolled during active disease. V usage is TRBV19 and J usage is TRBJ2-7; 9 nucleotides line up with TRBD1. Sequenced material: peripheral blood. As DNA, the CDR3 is TGTGCCAGTAGTACCCAGACAGGGGGGAAATACGAGCAGTACTTC. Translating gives CASSTQTGGKYEQYF.